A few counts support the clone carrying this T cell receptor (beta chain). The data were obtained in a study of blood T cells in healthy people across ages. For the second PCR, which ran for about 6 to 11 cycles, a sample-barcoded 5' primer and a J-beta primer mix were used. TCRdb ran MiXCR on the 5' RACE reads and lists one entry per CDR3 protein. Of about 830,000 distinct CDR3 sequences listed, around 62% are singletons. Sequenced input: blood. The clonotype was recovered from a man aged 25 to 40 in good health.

The CDR3 here is CAISAGTYEQYF. For the CDR3, the DNA is TGTGCCATCAGCGCCGGGACCTACGAGCAGTACTTC. V gene TRBV10-3 combines with J gene TRBJ2-7, with a tentative D call TRBD2 (5 bases). Trimming pared 6 bases from V and 2 bases from J, leaving 8 bases between. The CDR3 extends over 12 amino acids. Germline lookup yields CDR1 ENHRY and CDR2 SYGVKD.